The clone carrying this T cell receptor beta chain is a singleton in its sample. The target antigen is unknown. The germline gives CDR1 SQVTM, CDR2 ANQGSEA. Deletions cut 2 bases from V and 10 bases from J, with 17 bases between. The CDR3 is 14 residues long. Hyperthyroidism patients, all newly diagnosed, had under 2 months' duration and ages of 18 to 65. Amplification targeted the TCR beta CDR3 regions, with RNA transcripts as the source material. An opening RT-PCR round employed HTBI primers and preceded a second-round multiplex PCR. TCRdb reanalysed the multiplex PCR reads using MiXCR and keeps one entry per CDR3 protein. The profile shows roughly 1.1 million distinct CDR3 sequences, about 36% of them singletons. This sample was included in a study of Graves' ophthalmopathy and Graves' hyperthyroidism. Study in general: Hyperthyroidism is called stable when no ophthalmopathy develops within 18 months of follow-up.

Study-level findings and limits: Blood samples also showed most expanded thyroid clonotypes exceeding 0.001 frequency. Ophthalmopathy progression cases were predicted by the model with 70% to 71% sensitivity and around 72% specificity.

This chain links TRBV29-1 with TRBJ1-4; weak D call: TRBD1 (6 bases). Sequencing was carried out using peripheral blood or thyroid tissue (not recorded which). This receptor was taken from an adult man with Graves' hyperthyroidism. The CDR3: CSVEQGRGSGKLFF. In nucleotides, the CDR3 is TGCAGCGTTGAACAGGGCAGGGGCTCTGGAAAACTGTTTTTT.